In this sample, the clone carrying this T cell receptor beta chain turned up many times. The antigen is unknown. Donor samples were obtained from healthy Caucasian individuals from Russia, aged 6 to 90. Per sample, at least 5.5 micrograms of total RNA were extracted. Using a J-beta primer mix together with a sample-barcoded 5' primer, a second PCR was run for about 6 to 12 cycles. Every sample returned 2.5 million or more CDR3-containing paired-end reads. MiXCR, applied by TCRdb to the 5' RACE reads, yields one record per CDR3 protein. The sample includes 650,000 to 1,000,000 distinct CDR3 sequences, roughly 35% of them seen just once. This sample is drawn from a study of blood T cells in healthy people across ages. Study results and caveats: Measured against age, TCR beta diversity per million T cells decreased in a roughly linear manner.

This CDR3 spans 14 amino acids. J was trimmed by 6 bases and V by 1 base; bases with no gene match: 2. The TCR originated in a man aged 18 to 35 in good health. The chain joins TRBV12-3 or TRBV12-4 to TRBJ1-5, with 8 bases fitting TRBD1. Source material: blood. The CDR3 reads CASSLGQGIQPQHF. The CDR3 bases are TGTGCCAGCAGTTTAGGACAGGGGATTCAGCCCCAGCATTTT.